This is a list of T cell receptor beta chains from one sample in a study of siplizumab effects on memory and regulatory T cells. The method was immunoSEQ multiplex PCR; TCRdb's version includes in-frame clones alone and lacks a portion of them. Here the sample spans tens of thousands of clones, more than 85% being singletons. The sequencing sample was made of CD8+ T cells sorted from blood. The receptors shown here come from a human donor in good health. Both conserved end residues are part of each CDR3.

length	V	J	CDR3
13	TRBV6-4	TRBJ2-1	CASSDSNYNEQFF
17	TRBV6-1	TRBJ1-1	CASSEFLWTELNTEAFF
15	TRBV4-3	TRBJ2-2	CASSQGSGSTGELFF
14	TRBV6-5	TRBJ2-7	CASSSRGETYEQYF
15	TRBV7-9	TRBJ2-2	CASSLVRVPTGELFF
15	TRBV19	TRBJ1-5	CASSTQGHSNQPQHF
14	TRBV27	TRBJ1-5	CASSLGGVDQPQHF
15	TRBV4-1	TRBJ1-2	CASSQIPGQAYGYTF
14	TRBV7-9	TRBJ2-1	CASSRLAEWMEQFF
16	TRBV5-1	TRBJ2-7	CASSLAGFAWDYEQYF
15	TRBV7-8	TRBJ1-1	CASSSTRVLNTEAFF
12	TRBV7-2	TRBJ2-2	CASSLEWGELFF
14	TRBV7-9	TRBJ1-4	CASTLTATNEKLFF
13	TRBV12-5	TRBJ2-1	CASGLSLYNEQFF
13	TRBV15	TRBJ2-7	CATSSILGYEQYF
13	TRBV27	TRBJ1-1	CASSMGQNTEAFF
15	TRBV27	TRBJ1-1	CASSQAGTGSTEAFF
15	TRBV7-9	TRBJ2-3	CASSSLAGVEDTQYF
15	TRBV7-7	TRBJ2-7	CASSPIPGTAYEQYF
13	TRBV15	TRBJ2-7	CATSRDRGYEQYF
13	TRBV6-1	TRBJ1-1	CASSLTDNTEAFF
15	TRBV7-9	TRBJ2-4	CASSLEQGAKNIQYF
15	TRBV5-1	TRBJ2-1	CASSLVSSGDNEQFF
16	TRBV7-8	-	CASSLGGARVDHEQYF
14	TRBV11-2	TRBJ1-1	CASSFSVRNTEAFF
14	TRBV14	TRBJ1-5	CASSQDAETQPQHF
16	TRBV4-1	TRBJ2-7	CASSHPQGGASYEQYF
13	TRBV30	TRBJ1-5	CAWSRIGNQPQHF
14	TRBV19	TRBJ1-1	CASTFGMGFGEAFF